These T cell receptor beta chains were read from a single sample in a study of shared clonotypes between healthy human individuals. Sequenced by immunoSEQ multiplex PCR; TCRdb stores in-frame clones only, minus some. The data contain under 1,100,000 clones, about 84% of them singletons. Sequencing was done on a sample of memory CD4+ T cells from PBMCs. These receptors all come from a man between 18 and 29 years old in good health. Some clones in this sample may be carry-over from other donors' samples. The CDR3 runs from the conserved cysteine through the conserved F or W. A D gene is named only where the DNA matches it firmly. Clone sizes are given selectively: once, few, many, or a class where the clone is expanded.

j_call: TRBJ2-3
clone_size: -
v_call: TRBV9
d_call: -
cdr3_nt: TGTGCCAGCAGCCCTCCGTCTGGGGGTGGTGCAGATACGCAGTATTTT
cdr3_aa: CASSPPSGGGADTQYF

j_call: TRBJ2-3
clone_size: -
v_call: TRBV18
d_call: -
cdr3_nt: TGTGCCAGCTCACCAATGGGGGATACGCAGTATTTT
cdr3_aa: CASSPMGDTQYF

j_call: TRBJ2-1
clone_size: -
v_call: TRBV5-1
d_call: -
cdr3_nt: TGCGCCAGCAGCTTGGCGGCGGGCTCCTACAATGAGCAGTTCTTC
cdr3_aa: CASSLAAGSYNEQFF

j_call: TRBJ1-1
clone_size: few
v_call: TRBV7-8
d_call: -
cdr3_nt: TGTGCCAGCAGCTTAGAACCGCAGGGAAGGACTGAAGCTTTCTTT
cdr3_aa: CASSLEPQGRTEAFF

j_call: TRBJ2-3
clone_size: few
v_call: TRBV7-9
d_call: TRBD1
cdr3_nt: TGTGCCAGCAGCCCAGACAGGGTAACAGATACGCAGTATTTT
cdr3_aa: CASSPDRVTDTQYF

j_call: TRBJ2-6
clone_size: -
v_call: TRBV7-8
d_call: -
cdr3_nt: TGTGCCAGCAGCTTCTGGTCTGCTGGGGCCAACGTCCTGACTTTC
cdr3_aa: CASSFWSAGANVLTF

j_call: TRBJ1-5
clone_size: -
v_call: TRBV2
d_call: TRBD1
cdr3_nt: TGTGCCAGCAGAGAAACAGGGGTCCCCAATCAGCCCCAGCATTTT
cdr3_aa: CASRETGVPNQPQHF

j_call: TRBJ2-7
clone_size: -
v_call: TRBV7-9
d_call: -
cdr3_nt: TGTGCCAGCAGCTTAAAGTACGAGCAGTACTTC
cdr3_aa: CASSLKYEQYF

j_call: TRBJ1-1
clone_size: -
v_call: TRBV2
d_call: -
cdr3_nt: TGTGCCAGCAGTGGGGGATCTTCTGAAGCTTTCTTT
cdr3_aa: CASSGGSSEAFF

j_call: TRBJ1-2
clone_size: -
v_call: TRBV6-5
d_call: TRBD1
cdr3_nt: TGTGCCAGCACGACAGGGTCCAACTATGGCTACACCTTC
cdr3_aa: CASTTGSNYGYTF

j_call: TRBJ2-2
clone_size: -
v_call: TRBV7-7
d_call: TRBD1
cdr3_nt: TGTGCCAGCAGCTCGTCGACAGGGGCCGGGGAGCTGTTTTTT
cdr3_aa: CASSSSTGAGELFF

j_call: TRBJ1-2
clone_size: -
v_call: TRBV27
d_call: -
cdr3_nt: TGTGCCAGCAGTTTAACAGGATACTATGGCTACACCTTC
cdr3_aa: CASSLTGYYGYTF

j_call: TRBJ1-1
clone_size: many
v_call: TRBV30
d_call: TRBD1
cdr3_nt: TGTGCCTGGAGTGTACCTGACAGGGCGACCACTGAAGCTTTCTTT
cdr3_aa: CAWSVPDRATTEAFF

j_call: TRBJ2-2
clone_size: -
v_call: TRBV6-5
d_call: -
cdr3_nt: TGTGCCAGCAGGGGGGGGCGCCCGGACACCGGGGAGCTGTTTTTT
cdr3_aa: CASRGGRPDTGELFF

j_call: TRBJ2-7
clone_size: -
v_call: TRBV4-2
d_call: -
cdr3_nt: TGTGCCAGCAGCCAAGATACAGGGCTGTACTCCTACGAGCAGTACTTC
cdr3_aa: CASSQDTGLYSYEQYF

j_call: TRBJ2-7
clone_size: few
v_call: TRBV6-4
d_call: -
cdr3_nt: TGTGCCAGCAGTCTGTTTTGGAAAGGACCGACCTACGAGCAGTACTTC
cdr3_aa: CASSLFWKGPTYEQYF

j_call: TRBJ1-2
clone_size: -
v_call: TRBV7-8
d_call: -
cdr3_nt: TGTGCCAGCAGTGGTTTAGCCTTTGGCTACACCTTC
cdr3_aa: CASSGLAFGYTF

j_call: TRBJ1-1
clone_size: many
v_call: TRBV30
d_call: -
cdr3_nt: TGTGCCTGGAGGCTGAACACTGAAGCTTTCTTT
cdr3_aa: CAWRLNTEAFF

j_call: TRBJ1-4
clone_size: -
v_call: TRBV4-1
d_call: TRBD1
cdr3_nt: TGCGCCAGCAGCCCCCAGGGACAGGGCCCTAATGAAAAACTGTTTTTT
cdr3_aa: CASSPQGQGPNEKLFF

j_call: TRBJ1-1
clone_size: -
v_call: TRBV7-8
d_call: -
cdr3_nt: TGTGCCAGCAGCGTTGCCCAACAGGGTTTTGAAGCTTTCTTT
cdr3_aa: CASSVAQQGFEAFF

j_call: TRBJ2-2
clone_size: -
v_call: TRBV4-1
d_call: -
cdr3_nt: TGCGCCAGCAGCCAAGACAGGGCTAGAGGGAACACCGGGGAGCTGTTTTTT
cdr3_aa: CASSQDRARGNTGELFF

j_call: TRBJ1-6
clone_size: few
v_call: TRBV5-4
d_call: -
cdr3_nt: TGTGCCAGCAGCTCTGTGGGTTCACCCCTCCACTTT
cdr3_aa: CASSSVGSPLHF

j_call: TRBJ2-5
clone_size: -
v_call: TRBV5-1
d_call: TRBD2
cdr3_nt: TGCGCCAGCAGCTCGGTAGCGGGAGGGCCTTGGGAGACCCAGTACTTC
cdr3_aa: CASSSVAGGPWETQYF

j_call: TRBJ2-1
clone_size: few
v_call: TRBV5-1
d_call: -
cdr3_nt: TGCGCCAGCAGCTTGATCCTTGGTGAGCAGTTCTTC
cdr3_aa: CASSLILGEQFF

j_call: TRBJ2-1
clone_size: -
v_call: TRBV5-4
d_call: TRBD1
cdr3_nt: TGTGCCAGCAGCTTGGCCGGGGCAGGGGGCGCGAGTTATGAGCAGTTCTTC
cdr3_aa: CASSLAGAGGASYEQFF

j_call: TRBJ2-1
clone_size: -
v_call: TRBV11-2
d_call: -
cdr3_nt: TGTGCCAGCAGCTTATTTACAGATGAGCAGTTCTTC
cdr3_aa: CASSLFTDEQFF

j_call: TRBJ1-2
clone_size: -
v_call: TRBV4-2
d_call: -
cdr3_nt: TGTGCCAGCAGCCAAGAAGAAGGGACTGGCTATGACTACACCTTC
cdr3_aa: CASSQEEGTGYDYTF

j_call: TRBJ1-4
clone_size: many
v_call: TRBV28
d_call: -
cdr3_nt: TGTGCCAGCAGCTTGTACCGTCGACATGGGGGAGTTACAACTAATGAAAAACTGTTTTTT
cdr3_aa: CASSLYRRHGGVTTNEKLFF

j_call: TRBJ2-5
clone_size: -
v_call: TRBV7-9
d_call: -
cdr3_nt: TGTGCCAGCAGCTTAGTGGTGGTAGGGGAGACCCAGTACTTC
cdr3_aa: CASSLVVVGETQYF

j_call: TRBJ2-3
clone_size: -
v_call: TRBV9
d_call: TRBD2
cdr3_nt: TGTGCCAGCAGCCCTCTAGCGGGAGGGTTGGATACGCAGTATTTT
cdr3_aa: CASSPLAGGLDTQYF

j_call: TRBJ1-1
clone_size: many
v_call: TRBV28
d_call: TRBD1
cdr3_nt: TGTGCCAGCAGTTCACCGGGACAGGGGGAATTCTTT
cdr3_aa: CASSSPGQGEFF

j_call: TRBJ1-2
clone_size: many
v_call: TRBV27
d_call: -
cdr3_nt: TGTGCCAGCAGTTTATCCCGGACATATGGCTACACCTTC
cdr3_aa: CASSLSRTYGYTF

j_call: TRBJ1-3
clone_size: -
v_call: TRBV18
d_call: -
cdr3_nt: TGTGCCAGCTCACCACGGGGATCATCTGGAAACACCATATATTTT
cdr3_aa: CASSPRGSSGNTIYF

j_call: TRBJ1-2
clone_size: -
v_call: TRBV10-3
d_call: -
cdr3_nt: TGTGCCATCAGTGAGTCGGCGGGGTCTACTAACTATGGCTACACCTTC
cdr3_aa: CAISESAGSTNYGYTF

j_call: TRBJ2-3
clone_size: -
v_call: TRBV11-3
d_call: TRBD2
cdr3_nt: TGTGCCAGCAGCTTAGGTTATGGGACTACCGCAGATACGCAGTATTTT
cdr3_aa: CASSLGYGTTADTQYF

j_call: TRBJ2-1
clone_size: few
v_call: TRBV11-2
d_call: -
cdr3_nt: TGTGCCAGCAGCTTAATGGATTCGGAGGCCGAGCAGTTCTTC
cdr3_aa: CASSLMDSEAEQFF

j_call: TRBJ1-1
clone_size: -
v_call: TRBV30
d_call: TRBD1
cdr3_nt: TGTGCCTGGAGTGTACGGGACAGCCGAGTTGGGACTGAAGCTTTCTTT
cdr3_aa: CAWSVRDSRVGTEAFF

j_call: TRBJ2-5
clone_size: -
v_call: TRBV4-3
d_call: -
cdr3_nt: TGCGCCAGCAGCCAAGATAGCCGCCCCGGGACCCAGTACTTC
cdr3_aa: CASSQDSRPGTQYF

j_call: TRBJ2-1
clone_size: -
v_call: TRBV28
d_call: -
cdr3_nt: TGTGCCAGCAGTTTATTCAGCGGATCCTACAATGAGCAGTTCTTC
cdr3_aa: CASSLFSGSYNEQFF

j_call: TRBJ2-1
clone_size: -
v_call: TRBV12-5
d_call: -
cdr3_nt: TGTGCTAGTGGTTTGGTAAGGGGGGCCCAAGGCAATGAGCAGTTCTTC
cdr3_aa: CASGLVRGAQGNEQFF

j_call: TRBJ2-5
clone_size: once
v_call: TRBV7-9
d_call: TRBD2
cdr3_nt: TGTGCCAGCAGCAGGGGACTAGCGAAAGAGACCCAGTACTTC
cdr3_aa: CASSRGLAKETQYF

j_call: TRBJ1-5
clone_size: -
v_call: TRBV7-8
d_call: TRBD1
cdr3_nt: TGTGCCAGCAGCCCGAGGCCCAGGGGGCCTCAGCCCCAGCATTTT
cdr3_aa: CASSPRPRGPQPQHF

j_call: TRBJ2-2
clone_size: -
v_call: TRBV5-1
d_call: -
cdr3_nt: TGCGCCAGCAGCTTGAGGCAGGGCACCACCGGGGAGCTGTTTTTT
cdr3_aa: CASSLRQGTTGELFF

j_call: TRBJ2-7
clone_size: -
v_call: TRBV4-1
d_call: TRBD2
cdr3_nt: TGCGCCAGCAGCCAACCCCCCGGGGGGATAGGCTACGAGCAGTACTTC
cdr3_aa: CASSQPPGGIGYEQYF